Listed below are T cell receptor beta chains from one sample, sequenced in a study of T cell responses to AZD1222 COVID-19 vaccine. Assay used: immunoSEQ multiplex PCR; TCRdb lists only in-frame clones, some missing. The sample yields 120,000 to 150,000 clones, about 93% seen once. Sequencing was performed on peripheral blood, taken on day 0 of AZD1222 vaccination. These receptors were obtained from an adult in good health. CDR3s leave out the opening cysteine and the closing phenylalanine or tryptophan. Fields, in order: J gene, V gene, CDR3 protein.

>TRBJ2-1|TRBV30
AWSVQGGNEQF
>TRBJ2-5|TRBV7-2
ASSLLETQY
>TRBJ2-3|TRBV6-5
ASSGSGRGTDTQY
>TRBJ2-7|TRBV11-2
ASSFLYEQY
>TRBJ1-2|TRBV6-5
ASNRAIGYT
>TRBJ2-6|TRBV5-1
ASSLVFGTESSGANVLT
>TRBJ1-4|TRBV18
ASSGQSNEKLF
>TRBJ1-2|TRBV2
AGHRGPDYGYT
>TRBJ2-7|TRBV18
ASSTSGRRGGEQY
>TRBJ1-5|TRBV11-3
ASSLIARHRENQPQH
>TRBJ2-1|TRBV5-4
ASSAAAGSYNEQF
>TRBJ1-1|TRBV7-3
ASSPTPGNTEAF
>TRBJ1-2|TRBV13
ASSLGTPYGYT
>TRBJ1-4|TRBV15
ATSRLKSAGQMANEKLF